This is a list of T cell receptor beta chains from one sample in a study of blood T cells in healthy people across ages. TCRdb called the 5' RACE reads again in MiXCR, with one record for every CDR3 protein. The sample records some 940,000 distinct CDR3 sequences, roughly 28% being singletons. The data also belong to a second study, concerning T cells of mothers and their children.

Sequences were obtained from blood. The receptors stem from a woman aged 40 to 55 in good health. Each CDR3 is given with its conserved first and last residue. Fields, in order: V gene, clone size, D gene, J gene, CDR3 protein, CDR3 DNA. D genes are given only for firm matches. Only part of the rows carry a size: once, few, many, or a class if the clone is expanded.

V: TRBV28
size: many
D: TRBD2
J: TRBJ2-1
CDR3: CASSNSGGAYNEQFF
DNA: TGTGCCAGCAGCAACTCCGGGGGGGCCTACAATGAGCAGTTCTTC

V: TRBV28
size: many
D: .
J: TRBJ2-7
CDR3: CASTAAGSSYEQYF
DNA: TGTGCCAGCACCGCGGCGGGGAGCTCCTACGAGCAGTACTTC

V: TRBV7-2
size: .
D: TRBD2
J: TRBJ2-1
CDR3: CASSSAGGLGEQFF
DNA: TGTGCCAGCAGCTCGGCCGGGGGGTTGGGGGAGCAGTTCTTC

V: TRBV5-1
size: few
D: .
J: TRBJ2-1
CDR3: CASSAGGGPYNEQFF
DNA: TGCGCCAGCAGCGCTGGGGGGGGGCCCTACAATGAGCAGTTCTTC

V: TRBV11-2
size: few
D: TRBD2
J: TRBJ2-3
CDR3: CASSRGLAGGRDTQYF
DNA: TGTGCCAGCAGCCGTGGACTAGCGGGGGGAAGGGATACGCAGTATTTT

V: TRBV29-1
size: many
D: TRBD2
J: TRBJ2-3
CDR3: CSVLSRGGADTQYF
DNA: TGCAGCGTTTTGTCGCGGGGAGGGGCAGATACGCAGTATTTT

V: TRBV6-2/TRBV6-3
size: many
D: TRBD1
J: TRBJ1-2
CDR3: CASSYSAGQVNYGYTF
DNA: TGTGCCAGCAGTTACTCGGCGGGACAGGTTAACTATGGCTACACCTTC

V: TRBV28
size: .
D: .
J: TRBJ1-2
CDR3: CASSPTYYGYTF
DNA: TGTGCCAGCAGTCCAACGTACTATGGCTACACCTTC

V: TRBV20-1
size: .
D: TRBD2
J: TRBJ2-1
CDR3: CSATGLAGGTGEQFF
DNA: TGCAGTGCTACTGGACTAGCGGGAGGAACGGGTGAGCAGTTCTTC

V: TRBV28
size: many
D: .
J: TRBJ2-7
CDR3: CASSLLGQGPSYEQYF
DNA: TGTGCCAGCAGTTTATTAGGCCAGGGTCCTTCCTACGAGCAGTACTTC

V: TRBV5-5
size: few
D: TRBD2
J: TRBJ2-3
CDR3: CASRLTSGISTDTQYF
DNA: TGTGCCAGCAGGCTGACTAGCGGGATAAGCACAGATACGCAGTATTTT

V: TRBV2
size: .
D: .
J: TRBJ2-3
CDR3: CASSEAPPDTQYF
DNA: TGTGCCAGCAGTGAAGCGCCCCCAGATACGCAGTATTTT

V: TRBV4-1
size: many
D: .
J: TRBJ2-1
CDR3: CASSQWTETEQFF
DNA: TGCGCCAGCAGCCAATGGACAGAGACTGAGCAGTTCTTC

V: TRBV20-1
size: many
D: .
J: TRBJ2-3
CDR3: CSAPYDVGGRDTQYF
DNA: TGCAGTGCTCCATATGATGTGGGGGGCAGGGATACGCAGTATTTT

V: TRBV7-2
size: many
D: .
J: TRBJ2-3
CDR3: CASSLAPATQYF
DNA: TGTGCCAGCAGCTTGGCCCCGGCTACGCAGTATTTT

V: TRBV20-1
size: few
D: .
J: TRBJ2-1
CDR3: CSGAKGSYNEQFF
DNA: TGCAGTGGAGCTAAGGGTTCCTACAATGAGCAGTTCTTC

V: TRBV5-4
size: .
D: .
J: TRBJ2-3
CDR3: CASSSGFAGPSTDAQYF
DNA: TGTGCCAGCAGCTCGGGCTTTGCGGGACCAAGCACAGATGCGCAGTATTTT

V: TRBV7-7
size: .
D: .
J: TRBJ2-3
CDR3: CASSPSPGEDTDTQYF
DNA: TGTGCTAGCAGCCCGAGTCCCGGGGAGGACACAGATACGCAGTATTTT

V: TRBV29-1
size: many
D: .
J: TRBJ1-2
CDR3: CSVDRSPQGSNYGYTF
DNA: TGCAGCGTTGATCGATCCCCCCAGGGTTCTAACTATGGCTACACCTTC

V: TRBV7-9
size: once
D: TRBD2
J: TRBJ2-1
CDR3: CASSQRLASYDEQFF
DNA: TGTGCCAGCAGCCAGCGACTAGCCTCCTACGATGAGCAGTTCTTC

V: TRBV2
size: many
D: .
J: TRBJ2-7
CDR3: CASSAGAYEQYF
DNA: TGTGCCAGCTCGGCAGGGGCCTACGAGCAGTACTTC

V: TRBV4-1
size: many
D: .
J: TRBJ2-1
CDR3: CASSQWGEGSYNEQFF
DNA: TGCGCCAGCAGCCAATGGGGAGAGGGCTCCTACAATGAGCAGTTCTTC

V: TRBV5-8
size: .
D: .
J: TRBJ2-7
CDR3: CASSLWGSASYEQYF
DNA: TGTGCCAGCAGCTTGTGGGGCTCTGCTTCCTACGAGCAGTACTTC

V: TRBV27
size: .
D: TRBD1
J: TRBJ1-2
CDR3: CACSLRQGPGYTF
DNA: TGTGCCTGCAGTCTGCGACAGGGTCCTGGCTACACCTTC

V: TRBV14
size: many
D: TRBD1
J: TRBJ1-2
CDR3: CASSQDLQGASYGYTF
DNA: TGTGCCAGCAGCCAAGATCTTCAGGGGGCGAGCTATGGCTACACCTTC

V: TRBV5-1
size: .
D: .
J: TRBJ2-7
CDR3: CASSLHLGSYEQYF
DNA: TGCGCCAGCAGCTTGCATTTAGGGAGCTACGAGCAGTACTTC

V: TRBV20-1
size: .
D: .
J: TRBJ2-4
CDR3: CSASQGPLAKNIQYF
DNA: TGCAGTGCTAGTCAGGGGCCCCTAGCCAAAAACATTCAGTACTTC

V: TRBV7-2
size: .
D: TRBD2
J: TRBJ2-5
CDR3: CASSPGSGKTQETQYF
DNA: TGTGCCAGCAGCCCGGGGAGCGGGAAGACCCAAGAGACCCAGTACTTC

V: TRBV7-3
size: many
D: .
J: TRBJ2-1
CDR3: CASSLTSEIYNEQFF
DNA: TGTGCCAGCAGCTTAACTAGCGAGATATACAATGAGCAGTTCTTC

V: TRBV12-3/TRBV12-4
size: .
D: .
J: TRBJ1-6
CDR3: CASSAGPAGSYNSPLHF
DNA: TGTGCCAGCAGTGCGGGACCCGCGGGCTCCTATAATTCACCCCTCCACTTT

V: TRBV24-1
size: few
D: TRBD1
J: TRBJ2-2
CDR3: CATSDPGQAPTGELFF
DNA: TGTGCCACCAGTGATCCGGGACAGGCGCCCACCGGGGAGCTGTTTTTT

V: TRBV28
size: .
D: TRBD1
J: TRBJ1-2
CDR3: CASSASTGQLNYGYTF
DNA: TGTGCCAGCAGTGCCTCTACGGGACAGCTTAACTATGGCTACACCTTC

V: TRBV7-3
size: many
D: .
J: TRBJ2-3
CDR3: CASSYGGNPGDTQYF
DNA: TGTGCCAGCAGCTATGGGGGCAACCCGGGGGATACGCAGTATTTT

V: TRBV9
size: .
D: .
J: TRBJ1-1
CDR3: CASSVGDHTEAFF
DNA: TGTGCCAGCAGCGTAGGAGACCACACTGAAGCTTTCTTT

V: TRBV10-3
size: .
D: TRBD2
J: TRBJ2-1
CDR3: CAISESLAPNNEQFF
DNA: TGTGCCATCAGTGAGTCACTAGCGCCAAACAATGAGCAGTTCTTC

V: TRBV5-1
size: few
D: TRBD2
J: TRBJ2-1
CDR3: CASNDKTLAGGHYEQFF
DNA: TGCGCCAGCAACGATAAAACACTAGCGGGGGGTCACTATGAGCAGTTCTTC

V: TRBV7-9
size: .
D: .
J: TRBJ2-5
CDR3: CASSGHWGETQYF
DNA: TGTGCCAGCAGCGGCCACTGGGGCGAGACCCAGTACTTC